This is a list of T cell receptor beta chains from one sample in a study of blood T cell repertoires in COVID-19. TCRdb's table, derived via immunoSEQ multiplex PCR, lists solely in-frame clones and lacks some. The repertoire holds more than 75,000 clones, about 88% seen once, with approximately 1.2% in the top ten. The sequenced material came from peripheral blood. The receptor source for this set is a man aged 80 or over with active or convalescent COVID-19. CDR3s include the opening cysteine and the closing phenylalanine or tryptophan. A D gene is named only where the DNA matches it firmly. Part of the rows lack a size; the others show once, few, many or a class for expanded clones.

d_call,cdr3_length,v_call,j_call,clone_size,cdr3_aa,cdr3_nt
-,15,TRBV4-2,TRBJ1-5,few,CASSQGRVSLEPQHF,TGTGCCAGCAGCCAAGGGCGGGTAAGCCTCGAGCCCCAGCATTTT
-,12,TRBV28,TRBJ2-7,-,CASSPDMAEQYF,TGTGCCAGCAGTCCAGACATGGCCGAGCAGTACTTC
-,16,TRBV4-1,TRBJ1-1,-,CASSQDVTVGNTEAFF,TGCGCCAGCAGCCAAGATGTCACAGTTGGGAACACTGAAGCTTTCTTT
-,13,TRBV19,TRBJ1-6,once,CASSIGNNSPLHF,TGTGCCAGTAGTATCGGGAATAATTCACCCCTCCACTTT
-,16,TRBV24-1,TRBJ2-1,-,CATSDSETGVYNEQFF,TGTGCCACCAGTGATTCCGAGACAGGAGTCTACAATGAGCAGTTCTTC
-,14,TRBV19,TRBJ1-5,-,CASSNPNINQPQHF,TGTGCCAGTAGTAACCCGAACATTAATCAGCCCCAGCATTTT
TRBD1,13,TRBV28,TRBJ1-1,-,CASKEGANWSAFF,TGTGCCAGCAAGGAGGGGGCTAATTGGTCGGCTTTCTTT
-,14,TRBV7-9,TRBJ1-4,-,CASSLPSKFERVFF,TGTGCCAGCAGCTTGCCCTCAAAATTCGAACGGGTGTTTTTT
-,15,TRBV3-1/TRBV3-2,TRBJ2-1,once,CASSAPSVSYNEQFF,TGTGCCAGCAGCGCCCCTAGCGTCTCCTACAATGAGCAGTTCTTC
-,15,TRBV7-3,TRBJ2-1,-,CASSILWSSYNEQFF,TGTGCCAGCAGCATACTTTGGAGCTCCTACAATGAGCAGTTCTTC
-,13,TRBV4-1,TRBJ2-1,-,CASSQVHYNEQFF,TGCGCCAGCAGCCAAGTCCACTACAATGAGCAGTTCTTC
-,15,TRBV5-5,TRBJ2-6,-,CASSGGKNGANVLTF,TGTGCCAGCAGCGGCGGGAAAAACGGGGCCAACGTCCTGACTTTC
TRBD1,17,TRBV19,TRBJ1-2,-,CASSIELLGQGSYGYTF,TGTGCCAGTAGTATAGAGCTCCTAGGACAGGGCTCCTATGGCTACACCTTC
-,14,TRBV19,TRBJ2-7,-,CASSMTSGKDEQYF,TGTGCCAGTAGTATGACGTCGGGTAAGGACGAGCAGTACTTC
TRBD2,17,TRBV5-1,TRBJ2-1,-,CASSLVVGGRTYNEQFF,TGCGCCAGCAGCTTGGTGGTCGGCGGGAGGACCTACAATGAGCAGTTCTTC
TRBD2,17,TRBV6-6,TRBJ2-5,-,CASSRRVVAGDSETQYF,TGTGCCAGCAGTCGTAGGGTTGTGGCGGGAGACTCAGAGACCCAGTACTTC
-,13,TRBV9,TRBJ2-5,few,CASSVEEFKTQYF,TGTGCCAGCAGCGTAGAGGAGTTCAAGACCCAGTACTTC
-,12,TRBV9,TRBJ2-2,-,CASSPHTGELFF,TGTGCCAGCAGCCCTCACACCGGGGAGCTGTTTTTT
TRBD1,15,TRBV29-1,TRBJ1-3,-,CSVEWTGGFGNTIYF,TGCAGCGTTGAGTGGACAGGGGGCTTTGGAAACACCATATATTTT
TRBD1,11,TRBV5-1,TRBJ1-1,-,CASQGDTEAFF,TGCGCCAGCCAGGGGGACACTGAAGCTTTCTTT
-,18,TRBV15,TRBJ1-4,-,CATSRPITGSTTNEKLFF,TGTGCCACCAGCAGGCCCATCACAGGGTCAACAACTAATGAAAAACTGTTTTTT
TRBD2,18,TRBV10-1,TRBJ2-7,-,CASSDPSRTSGRSDEQYF,TGCGCCAGCAGTGACCCATCCAGGACTAGCGGGAGGTCGGACGAGCAGTACTTC
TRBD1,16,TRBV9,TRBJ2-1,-,CASSLTSGTGTNEQFF,TGTGCCAGCAGCCTTACCTCCGGGACAGGGACCAATGAGCAGTTCTTC
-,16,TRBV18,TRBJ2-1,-,CASSLKTGSLYNEQFF,TGTGCCAGCTCCCTTAAAACAGGGAGCCTTTACAATGAGCAGTTCTTC
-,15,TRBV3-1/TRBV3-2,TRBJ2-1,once,CASSQGPGIYNEQFF,TGTGCCAGCAGCCAAGGTCCCGGGATCTACAATGAGCAGTTCTTC
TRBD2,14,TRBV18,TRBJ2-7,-,CASSPTSGSYEQYF,TGTGCCAGCTCACCGACTAGCGGGAGCTACGAGCAGTACTTC
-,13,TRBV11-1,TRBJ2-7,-,CASSLEQGYEQYF,TGTGCCAGCAGCTTAGAGCAGGGCTACGAGCAGTACTTC
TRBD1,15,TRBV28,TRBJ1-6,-,CASIPGQGNGSPLHF,TGTGCCAGCATTCCGGGACAGGGTAACGGTTCACCCCTCCACTTT
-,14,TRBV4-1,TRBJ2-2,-,CASSQVSNTGELFF,TGCGCCAGCAGCCAAGTGAGCAACACCGGGGAGCTGTTTTTT
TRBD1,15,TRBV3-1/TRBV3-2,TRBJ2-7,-,CASSPSQGGRYEQYF,TGTGCCAGCAGCCCATCCCAAGGGGGCAGATACGAGCAGTACTTC
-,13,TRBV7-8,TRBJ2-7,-,CASRKDSEGEQYF,TGTGCCAGCAGGAAGGACAGCGAGGGGGAGCAGTACTTC
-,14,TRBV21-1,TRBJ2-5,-,CASSKAGAQETQYF,TGTGCCAGCAGCAAAGCGGGAGCTCAAGAGACCCAGTACTTC
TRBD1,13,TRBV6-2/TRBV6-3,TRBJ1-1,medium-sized,CASSRDRNTEAFF,TGTGCCAGCAGTAGGGACAGGAACACTGAAGCTTTCTTT
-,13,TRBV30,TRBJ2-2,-,CAWSISNTGELFF,TGTGCCTGGAGTATTTCAAACACCGGGGAGCTGTTTTTT
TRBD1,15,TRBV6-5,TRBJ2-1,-,CASRTTGVTSNEQFF,TGTGCCAGCAGAACCACAGGGGTTACGAGCAATGAGCAGTTCTTC
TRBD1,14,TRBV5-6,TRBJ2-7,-,CASSLNRGRNEQYF,TGTGCCAGCAGCTTGAACAGGGGCAGAAACGAGCAGTACTTC
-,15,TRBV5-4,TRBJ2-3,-,CASSFSARNTDTQYF,TGTGCCAGCAGCTTCTCCGCCAGGAACACAGATACGCAGTATTTT
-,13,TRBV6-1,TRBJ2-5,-,CASSERQGATQYF,TGTGCCAGCAGTGAAAGGCAGGGCGCGACCCAGTACTTC
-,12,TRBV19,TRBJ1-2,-,CASRPGSYGYTF,TGTGCCAGTAGGCCAGGATCGTATGGCTACACCTTC
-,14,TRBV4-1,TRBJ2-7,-,CASSPSSERYEQYF,TGCGCCAGCAGCCCTTCGTCGGAGCGCTACGAGCAGTACTTC
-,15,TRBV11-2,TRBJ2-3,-,CASSLPTLGADTQYF,TGTGCCAGCAGCCTGCCCACGCTAGGGGCAGATACGCAGTATTTT
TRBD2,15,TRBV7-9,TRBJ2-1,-,CASSSSGGSRNEQFF,TGTGCCAGCAGCTCCTCCGGGGGGTCGAGGAATGAGCAGTTCTTC
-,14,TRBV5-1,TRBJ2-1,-,CASSLSSSYNEQFF,TGCGCCAGCAGCTTGTCTAGCTCCTACAATGAGCAGTTCTTC
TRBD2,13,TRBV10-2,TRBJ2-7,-,CASSPGLGGEQYF,TGCGCCAGCAGCCCGGGACTAGGGGGCGAGCAGTACTTC
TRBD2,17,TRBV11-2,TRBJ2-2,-,CASSLELAGGNTGELFF,TGTGCCAGCAGCTTAGAACTCGCGGGAGGGAACACCGGGGAGCTGTTTTTT
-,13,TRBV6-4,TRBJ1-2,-,CASSAEQGGGYTF,TGTGCCAGCAGCGCCGAACAGGGTGGAGGCTACACCTTC
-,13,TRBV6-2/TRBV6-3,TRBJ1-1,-,CASSYGGGTEAFF,TGTGCCAGCAGTTACGGCGGGGGCACTGAAGCTTTCTTT
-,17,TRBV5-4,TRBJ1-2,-,CASSRTGRGQPADGYTF,TGTGCCAGCAGCCGCACGGGTCGGGGTCAACCGGCGGATGGCTACACCTTC